What follows are 26 T cell receptor beta chains derived from one specimen sequenced in a study of T cell repertoires in cytomegalovirus infection. TCRdb called the reads again in MiXCR, with one record for every CDR3 protein. The table has under 300,000 distinct CDR3 sequences, 15% to 20% seen once; the top ten hold roughly 45%. The specimen sequenced was CD8+ T cells from PBMCs. Receptors originate from a human donor in good health (CMV status not recorded). Some clones in this sample may be carry-over from other donors' samples.

This clonotype was counted ten times or more. V is TRBV2 and J is TRBJ2-2, with D perhaps TRBD1 or TRBD2 (6 bases each). The CDR3 sequence is 14 residues long. V was clipped by 0 bases and J by 7 bases, with 9 bases between them. The germline V gene has CDR1 SNHLY and CDR2 FYNNEI. As DNA, the CDR3 is TGTGCCAGCAGTGAAGCGGGGGGCGACGGGGAGCTGTTTTTT. It codes for CASSEAGGDGELFF.

The chain carries TRBV9 and TRBJ1-1, with D uncertain. CDR1 SGDLS and CDR2 YYNGEE come from the germline V gene. The V gene lost 2 bases and the J gene lost 1 base, with 15 bases spanning the gap. CDR3 length: 16 residues. The CDR3 loop is CASSVNEGLRNTEAFF. CDR3 DNA sequence: TGTGCCAGCAGCGTGAATGAGGGCTTGCGGAACACTGAAGCTTTCTTT.

V usage is TRBV28 and J usage is TRBJ1-1, with D perhaps TRBD1 (5 bases). Trimming pared 2 bases from V and 1 base from J, leaving 11 bases between. This CDR3 is built from 15 residues. Germline lookup yields CDR1 MDHEN and CDR2 SYDVKM. The CDR3 DNA reads TGTGCCAGCAGTTTAGGGGACGGACAGAACACTGAAGCTTTCTTT. This codes for CASSLGDGQNTEAFF.

This chain joins TRBV19 and TRBJ1-6; TRBD1 matches at 9 bases. This CDR3 region has 14 residues. V was clipped by 6 bases and J by 8 bases; unmatched bases: 5. Germline values: CDR1 LNHDA, CDR2 SQIVND (reference sequence). The CDR3 region has the DNA TGTGCCAGTAGCCGGGACAGGGTGGATTCACCCCTCCACTTT. Translated: CASSRDRVDSPLHF.

This clonotype was observed many times. The rearrangement links TRBV12-3 or TRBV12-4 to TRBJ1-3; D uncertain. V lost 4 bases and J lost 1, with 5 bases in between. There are 13 residues in the CDR3. CDR3 in amino acids: CASSSDSGNTIYF. The CDR3 DNA reads TGTGCCAGCAGTTCAGATTCTGGAAACACCATATATTTT.

This clonotype showed up many times. The J gene is TRBJ2-2, the V gene TRBV7-6; perhaps TRBD2 as D (6 bases). CDR3 length equals 15 residues. From germline, CDR1 is SGHVS and CDR2 FNYEAQ. V was cut by 5 bases and J by 4 bases, with 14 bases left in between. The CDR3 region is CASSPGGAGTGELFF. CDR3 DNA: TGTGCCAGCAGCCCCGGAGGGGCGGGCACCGGGGAGCTGTTTTTT.

This clonotype was counted only a few times. The rearrangement joins TRBV5-5 to TRBJ2-2; 13 positions agree with TRBD2. The CDR3 is 18 residues long. Trimming removed 4 bases from V and 4 bases from J; junction bases left unmatched: 10. CDR1 and CDR2 (germline): SGHKS, YYEKEE (reference sequence). The CDR3 protein is CASSPEGTSGVRTGELFF. For the CDR3, the DNA is TGTGCCAGCAGCCCAGAGGGGACTAGCGGGGTCCGCACCGGGGAGCTGTTTTTT.

The chain employs TRBV28 and TRBJ1-1; D gene uncertain. Germline V gene lookup returns CDR1 MDHEN and CDR2 SYDVKM. The length of the CDR3 is 14 residues. V gave up 6 bases and J gave up 6 bases, with 17 bases separating them. CDR3 DNA sequence: TGTGCCAGCAGCATGAACTTTTTGGGGTCTGAAGCTTTCTTT. Amino acid sequence: CASSMNFLGSEAFF.

The rearrangement links TRBV5-5 to TRBJ1-4; 7 bases align to TRBD1. The CDR3 consists of 17 residues. Germline assignment: CDR1 SGHKS and CDR2 YYEKEE (reference sequence). The J segment lost 4 bases and the V segment lost 5 bases, leaving 14 bases of the junction unmatched. As DNA, the CDR3 is TGTGCCAGCAGACTCACCCTGCAGGGGGGGATTAATGAAAAACTGTTTTTT. Translation: CASRLTLQGGINEKLFF.

The table lists this clonotype with many counts. The chain couples TRBV7-8 to TRBJ2-5; D is uncertain. V gave up 7 bases and J gave up 2 bases, with 17 bases separating them. The CDR3 has 15 amino acids. CDR1 is SGHVS, CDR2 FQNEAQ, per germline. DNA for the CDR3: TGTGCCAGCACAATCCCCTTCCGGAGACAAGAGACCCAGTACTTC. It specifies CASTIPFRRQETQYF.

In its sample, this clonotype was seen a few times. This chain connects TRBV6-5 to TRBJ2-5; possibly TRBD2 for D (5 bases). Germline V CDR1 and CDR2: MNHEY, SVGAGI. V was shortened by 5 bases and J by 4 bases, with 14 bases between the two germline ends. This CDR3 is 14 amino acids long. The CDR3 is CASSPKLERETQYF. In DNA, the CDR3 is TGTGCCAGCAGTCCTAAACTAGAAAGAGAGACCCAGTACTTC.

This chain uses TRBV2 with TRBJ1-1, with D perhaps TRBD1 (6 bases). The CDR3 runs to 17 residues. The germline V gene has CDR1 SNHLY and CDR2 FYNNEI. Trimming removed 8 bases at V and 0 bases at J, with 22 bases between. As DNA, the CDR3 is TGTGCCAGCCGTAGGGATAGGACAGACTACATGAACACTGAAGCTTTCTTT. It specifies CASRRDRTDYMNTEAFF.

In its sample, this clonotype was seen many times. The chain joins TRBV7-9 to TRBJ2-1; D possibly corresponds to TRBD2 (6 bases). Germline-derived CDR1 and CDR2 are SEHNR and FQNEAQ (reference sequence). The CDR3 is made up of 13 amino acids. With 5 bases removed from V and 8 bases from J, the gap between germline ends came to 13 bases. The CDR3 reads CASSPGRGDEQFF. In DNA, the CDR3 is TGTGCCAGCAGCCCTGGGCGGGGCGATGAGCAGTTCTTC.

The V gene is TRBV2, the J gene TRBJ1-1; D unclear. Per germline, CDR1 SNHLY and CDR2 FYNNEI. V lost 0 bases and J 0 bases, leaving 11 bases between the germline ends. The CDR3 has 16 amino acids. CDR3 DNA: TGTGCCAGCAGTGAAGCGCTTCTAGGCATGAACACTGAAGCTTTCTTT. Translated: CASSEALLGMNTEAFF.

This clonotype was counted a few times. V is TRBV28 and J is TRBJ2-1; 8 nucleotides agree with TRBD2. The germline V gene has CDR1 MDHEN and CDR2 SYDVKM. Trimming cost V 4 bases and J 1 base; bases outside gene matches: 3. The CDR3 is made up of 15 amino acids. The CDR3 reads CASSWSGGSYNEQFF. The CDR3, as DNA: TGTGCCAGCAGTTGGAGCGGGGGTTCCTACAATGAGCAGTTCTTC.

The rearrangement links TRBV5-5 to TRBJ2-4; D might be TRBD2 (5 bases). In germline, CDR1 is SGHKS, CDR2 YYEKEE (reference sequence). The germline V and J ends were trimmed by 4 bases and 0 bases, with 14 bases remaining between them. The CDR3 sequence is 16 residues long. The CDR3 DNA follows: TGTGCCAGCAGCACCGGACCGGGGTTAGCCAAAAACATTCAGTACTTC. It specifies CASSTGPGLAKNIQYF.

This clonotype occurred a few times. The chain's CDR3 is CASSYEVSGNTIYF. CDR3 coding DNA: TGTGCCAGCAGTTACGAGGTATCAGGAAACACCATATATTTT. The chain is built from TRBV6-5 and TRBJ1-3; D not resolved. This CDR3 comprises 14 residues. V gave up 2 bases and J gave up 4 bases, with 9 bases separating them. Germline values: CDR1 MNHEY, CDR2 SVGAGI.

This clonotype was seen only a few times. The chain joins TRBV12-3 or TRBV12-4 to TRBJ2-2, with 7 bases fitting TRBD2. The V segment lost 5 bases and the J segment 2 bases; nucleotides outside the gene matches: 5. CDR3 length: 15 residues. In nucleotides, the CDR3 is TGTGCCAGCAGTCCCGGGACTATCAACACCGGGGAGCTGTTTTTT. It yields the protein CASSPGTINTGELFF.

This clonotype was observed a few times. The chain recombines TRBV12-3 or TRBV12-4 with TRBJ2-7; 7 bases map to TRBD2. The CDR3 has 14 amino acids. J gave up 2 bases and V 3 bases, and 4 bases lay outside the gene matches. The CDR3 sequence is CASSFGEGAYEQYF. As DNA, the CDR3 is TGTGCCAGCAGTTTTGGGGAGGGTGCCTACGAGCAGTACTTC.

This clonotype was seen repeatedly, ten times or more. CDR3 bases: TGTGCCAGCAGTTACGGGTCAGGTAATCAGCCCCAGCATTTT. Translated: CASSYGSGNQPQHF. The chain is built from TRBV6-2 or TRBV6-3 and TRBJ1-5, with D unresolved. The CDR3 has 14 amino acids. The V gene lost 2 bases and the J gene lost 4 bases, with 9 bases spanning the gap. In germline, CDR1 is MNHEY, CDR2 SVGEGT.

V gene TRBV6-2 or TRBV6-3 combines with J gene TRBJ2-7; possibly TRBD1 for D (6 bases). V lost 7 bases and J 5 bases, leaving 21 bases between the germline ends. The CDR3 contains 15 residues. The germline V gene has CDR1 MNHEY and CDR2 SVGEGT. CDR3 sequence: CASTPGVFGRNEQYF. The CDR3 DNA reads as TGTGCCAGCACTCCAGGGGTCTTCGGCCGCAACGAGCAGTACTTC.

This clonotype was observed at least ten times. The V call is TRBV20-1, the J call TRBJ2-1; 8 bases match TRBD1. The germline gives CDR1 DFQATT, CDR2 SNEGSKA (reference sequence). This CDR3 is built from 17 residues. The V and J ends lost 0 bases and 5 bases, in that order; junction bases with no gene match: 12. The CDR3 DNA is TGCAGTGCTAGAGACCTTTCGGGACAGGTAGGGAACAATGAGCAGTTCTTC. Residues: CSARDLSGQVGNNEQFF.

The rearrangement uses TRBV29-1 and TRBJ2-2, with D tentatively TRBD2 (5 bases). The V end was cut by 0 bases, the J end by 7 bases, with 18 bases between. This CDR3 contains 16 residues. Germline CDR1 and CDR2: SQVTM and ANQGSEA. CDR3 DNA sequence: TGCAGCGTTGAAGATCCGGAAAGCATTGCGGGCGGGGAGCTGTTTTTT. Protein: CSVEDPESIAGGELFF.

This clonotype showed up many times. This chain links TRBV7-9 with TRBJ1-2; TRBD1 is a possible D gene (6 bases). The germline V and J ends were trimmed by 5 bases and 3 bases, with 13 bases remaining between them. CDR3 length: 14 residues. The germline CDR1 and CDR2 sequences are SEHNR and FQNEAQ (reference sequence). CDR3 coding DNA: TGTGCCAGCAGCCCCCAGACAGGTTACTATGGCTACACCTTC. Residues: CASSPQTGYYGYTF. Drawing the rest from reference TRBV7-9 and TRBJ1-2, the complete variable domain is DTGVSQNPRHKITKRGQNVTFRCDPISEHNRLYWYRQTLGQGPEFLTYFQNEAQLEKSRLLSDRFSAERPKGSFSTLEIQRTEQGDSAMYLCASSPQTGYYGYTFGSGTRLTVV.

CDR3 coding DNA: TGTGCCACGACGGGGCAGGGGCTAAGCGGGGAGCTGTTTTTT. Its translation: CATTGQGLSGELFF. The gene calls are TRBV11-2 and TRBJ2-2, with D possibly TRBD1 on 6 matching bases. The germline gives CDR1 SGHAT, CDR2 FQNNGV. Trimming took 10 bases from V and 7 from J, leaving 19 bases between them. This CDR3 spans 14 amino acids.

This clonotype was detected many times. The chain has TRBV7-9 and TRBJ1-2, with TRBD1 matching 10 bases. The trim removed 7 bases at V and 7 bases at J, leaving 18 bases unmatched. The CDR3 is 17 residues long. CDR1 is SEHNR and CDR2 is FQNEAQ in the germline V gene (reference sequence). The CDR3 here is CASNGPGQGLSGPGYTF. In nucleotides, the CDR3 is TGTGCCAGCAACGGACCGGGACAGGGGCTGTCCGGGCCTGGCTACACCTTC.